The rows below give T cell receptor beta chains drawn from one sample of a study of CD8 T cells in ankylosing spondylitis. TCRdb re-derived calls from the 5' RACE reads in MiXCR, one entry per CDR3 protein. The sample lists roughly 450,000 distinct CDR3 sequences, 26% seen once, with 0.89% in the top ten. The sequencing input was blood, either unsorted or a sorted T cell fraction (not recorded which). The receptors were gathered from a male donor with ankylosing spondylitis. Both conserved end residues are part of each CDR3. D genes are given only for firm matches. Where a row states a size, it is once, few, many or the class of an expanded clone; other rows omit it.

TRBV20-1,NA,TRBJ1-5,few,TGCAGTGCTAGGAAGGACAGTCATCAGCCCCAGCATTTT,CSARKDSHQPQHF
TRBV7-2,NA,TRBJ2-1,few,TGTGCCAGCAGCTTAGACGGTTCCAATGAGCAGTTCTTC,CASSLDGSNEQFF
TRBV24-1,NA,TRBJ2-5,few,TGTGCCACCAGTGATTTGCTCAAAGAGACCCAGTACTTC,CATSDLLKETQYF
TRBV7-9,NA,TRBJ2-5,NA,TGTGCCAGCAGCTTACCCGACCAATGGGGGACCCAGTACTTC,CASSLPDQWGTQYF
TRBV7-2,NA,TRBJ2-7,many,TGTGCCAGCAGCTTAGTCCCTCGCGGGACCTACGAGCAGTACTTC,CASSLVPRGTYEQYF
TRBV11-3,NA,TRBJ2-2,few,TGTGCCAGCAGCATGTCTAGATCCGGGGAGCTGTTTTTT,CASSMSRSGELFF
TRBV28,TRBD1,TRBJ1-5,NA,TGTGCCAGCAGTTTATTTGACAGGGGGCGGGCGCGGCAGCCCCAGCATTTT,CASSLFDRGRARQPQHF
TRBV4-2,NA,TRBJ2-5,few,TGTGCCAGCAGCCTGCCGGGAAACCAAGAGACCCAGTACTTC,CASSLPGNQETQYF
TRBV5-1,TRBD1,TRBJ2-2,NA,TGCGCCAGCAGCTTGCGGTTTGGGACAGGAGGCACCGGGGAGCTGTTTTTT,CASSLRFGTGGTGELFF
TRBV12-3/TRBV12-4,TRBD1,TRBJ1-5,NA,TGTGCCAGCAGTTTACCCCGGGACAGGGGGAATCAGCCCCAGCATTTT,CASSLPRDRGNQPQHF
TRBV12-3/TRBV12-4,TRBD1,TRBJ1-4,many,TGTGCCAGCAGCCTCGGGACAGCAACTAATGAAAAACTGTTTTTT,CASSLGTATNEKLFF
TRBV12-3/TRBV12-4,TRBD2,TRBJ2-3,NA,TGTGCCAGCAGACTAGCGGGAAGCACAGATACGCAGTATTTT,CASRLAGSTDTQYF
TRBV7-2,NA,TRBJ1-5,few,TGTGCCAGCAGCTCCGGACGGTATAGCAATCAGCCCCAGCATTTT,CASSSGRYSNQPQHF
TRBV12-3/TRBV12-4,NA,TRBJ1-1,many,TGTGCCAGCAGTTTAACCCTACCGAACACTGAAGCTTTCTTT,CASSLTLPNTEAFF
TRBV6-5,NA,TRBJ2-7,few,TGTGCCAGCAGTACCCGACTATTTATCTACGAGCAGTACTTC,CASSTRLFIYEQYF
TRBV20-1,TRBD1,TRBJ2-3,NA,TGCAGTGCTCATAGGGGGCATTTGACAGATACGCAGTATTTT,CSAHRGHLTDTQYF
TRBV12-3/TRBV12-4,NA,TRBJ2-7,few,TGTGCCAGCAGTTCGACAGGACGCTCCTACGAGCAGTACTTC,CASSSTGRSYEQYF
TRBV7-2,NA,TRBJ2-1,NA,TGTGCCAGCAGCGCTCGGGTCGGGAGCTCCGCTAACAATGAGCAGTTCTTC,CASSARVGSSANNEQFF
TRBV20-1,NA,TRBJ1-1,few,TGCAGTGCACCGGACACAAACACTGAAGCTTTCTTT,CSAPDTNTEAFF
TRBV5-1,TRBD1,TRBJ1-2,few,TGCGCCAGCAGAGGGACAGGGATCGCTGGCTACACCTTC,CASRGTGIAGYTF
TRBV7-2,TRBD2,TRBJ2-2,few,TGTGCCAGCAGCTCCCGTAGCGGGACTGGCGGGGAGCTGTTTTTT,CASSSRSGTGGELFF
TRBV20-1,TRBD1,TRBJ1-1,NA,TGCAGTGCTAGACCCCGACAGGGGGAGTTTTTAACTGAAGCTTTCTTT,CSARPRQGEFLTEAFF
TRBV7-7,TRBD2,TRBJ2-1,few,TGTGCCAGCAGCTTACTGCTAGCGGGGAACAATGAGCAGTTCTTC,CASSLLLAGNNEQFF
TRBV12-3/TRBV12-4,TRBD2,TRBJ2-1,NA,TGTGCCAGCAGCCTTCAGGGACTAGCCTACAATGAGCAGTTCTTC,CASSLQGLAYNEQFF
TRBV6-2/TRBV6-3,NA,TRBJ2-7,NA,TGTGCCAGCAGTAGATCAGCCGAACGCTCCTACGAGCAGTACTTC,CASSRSAERSYEQYF
TRBV20-1,NA,TRBJ2-3,few,TGCAGTGCGGAACCCCTTAAAAAAGGAGATACGCAGTATTTT,CSAEPLKKGDTQYF
TRBV7-2,NA,TRBJ1-6,NA,TGTGCCAGCAGCTTAATGGCAGGGAGTTTTGAGTCACCCCTCCACTTT,CASSLMAGSFESPLHF
TRBV12-3/TRBV12-4,NA,TRBJ1-4,NA,TGTGCCAGCAGTCCGAACCTGGGAGGGGTTGAAAAACTGTTTTTT,CASSPNLGGVEKLFF
TRBV24-1,NA,TRBJ2-5,NA,TGTGCCACCAGTGATCCCTCCGCCCAAGAGACCCAGTACTTC,CATSDPSAQETQYF
TRBV12-3/TRBV12-4,NA,TRBJ2-2,few,TGTGCCAGCAGTGTCCCTTCCTTCACCGGGGAGCTGTTTTTT,CASSVPSFTGELFF
TRBV6-1,NA,TRBJ1-3,few,TGTGCCAGCAGTGCCAGGGAGAGCTCTGGAAACACCATATATTTT,CASSARESSGNTIYF
TRBV10-2,NA,TRBJ2-1,NA,TGCGCCAGCACCCCCGGGATGGAGCAGTTCTTC,CASTPGMEQFF
TRBV15,NA,TRBJ1-1,few,TGTGCCACCAGCAGAGAGGGGGGAACCATGAACACTGAAGCTTTCTTT,CATSREGGTMNTEAFF
TRBV27,TRBD2,TRBJ2-7,NA,TGTGCCAGCAGTTTACAGGGACTAGCGGGAGGCGAGCAGTACTTC,CASSLQGLAGGEQYF
TRBV4-2,TRBD2,TRBJ2-1,NA,TGTGCCAGCAGCCAAGATCGGGCAGCGGGAGTCTACTACAATGAGCAGTTCTTC,CASSQDRAAGVYYNEQFF
TRBV6-2/TRBV6-3,NA,TRBJ1-5,few,TGTGCCAGCAAAATCGGTAGTCAGCCCCAGCATTTT,CASKIGSQPQHF
TRBV2,NA,TRBJ2-7,few,TGTGCCAGCAGGGCTACACCGGGACCCCGCGAGCAGTACTTC,CASRATPGPREQYF
TRBV20-1,NA,TRBJ2-5,once,TGCAGTGCTAGTCCCCAAGAGACCCAGTACTTC,CSASPQETQYF
TRBV12-3/TRBV12-4,TRBD2,TRBJ2-3,few,TGTGCCAGCAGTATTCTAGCGGGAGCGGGAGATACGCAGTATTTT,CASSILAGAGDTQYF
TRBV7-6,NA,TRBJ1-4,NA,TGTGCCAGCAGCCTAGGACCTTATGGGGCTAATGAAAAACTGTTTTTT,CASSLGPYGANEKLFF
TRBV9,NA,TRBJ1-5,NA,TGTGCCAGCAGCCCCCGTGGGGGGGATCAGCCCCAGCATTTT,CASSPRGGDQPQHF
TRBV20-1,NA,TRBJ2-5,few,TGCAGTGCTAGGGACCCCAACCGGGAGACCCAGTACTTC,CSARDPNRETQYF
TRBV20-1,NA,TRBJ1-1,NA,TGCAGTGCTAAGGGGGGGAACACTGAAGCTTTCTTT,CSAKGGNTEAFF
TRBV7-9,NA,TRBJ1-1,few,TGTGCCAGCGTGCGTGAGATGAACACTGAAGCTTTCTTT,CASVREMNTEAFF
TRBV10-3,TRBD1,TRBJ2-2,NA,TGTGCCATCAGTGAACTTAAGGGGGCAATCACCGGGGAGCTGTTTTTT,CAISELKGAITGELFF
TRBV12-3/TRBV12-4,TRBD2,TRBJ2-1,NA,TGTGCCAGCAGTTTCTCTAGCGGCTACAATGAGCAGTTCTTC,CASSFSSGYNEQFF
TRBV5-1,NA,TRBJ1-1,NA,TGCGCCACCGCGGACAGTCCTAACACTGAAGCTTTCTTT,CATADSPNTEAFF
TRBV2,NA,TRBJ1-3,few,TGTGCCAGCAGTGGAGGGTCCGGAAACACCATATATTTT,CASSGGSGNTIYF
TRBV12-3/TRBV12-4,TRBD1,TRBJ1-2,many,TGCGCCAGCAGCCCGGGACAGGGAAGTGGCTACACCTTC,CASSPGQGSGYTF
TRBV6-5,NA,TRBJ1-6,few,TGTGCCAGCAGTTCTCGGGGGATTTCTAATTCACCCCTCCACTTT,CASSSRGISNSPLHF
TRBV12-3/TRBV12-4,TRBD1,TRBJ1-2,NA,TGTGCCAGCAGTTTAGAGGCAGGGGGAAACGATGGCTACACCTTC,CASSLEAGGNDGYTF
TRBV20-1,NA,TRBJ1-2,few,TGCAGTGCTAGATTCGGGGGATCTAACTATGGCTACACCTTC,CSARFGGSNYGYTF
TRBV29-1,NA,TRBJ1-1,NA,TGCAGCGCCCTCCCCAGGGAAACTGAAGCTTTCTTT,CSALPRETEAFF
TRBV12-3/TRBV12-4,TRBD1,TRBJ1-3,few,TGTGCCAGCACCATCGGACAGGGAGGAAACACCATATATTTT,CASTIGQGGNTIYF